This TCR beta chain was profiled in a study of cytomegalovirus exposure and HLA in healthy donors. The CDR3 has 14 residues. Trimming removed 5 bases from V and 8 bases from J, with 17 bases in between. Germline lookup yields CDR1 SGHVS and CDR2 FNYEAQ. The PCR made use of 60 Vbeta and 13 Jbeta primers. Method: immunoSEQ multiplex PCR; TCRdb's copy keeps in-frame clones and lacks some. The profile shows some 150,000 clones, approximately 60% of them singletons. This clone showed up just a few times. This chain links TRBV7-6 with TRBJ2-3, with D unclear. The sample was PBMCs. This clonotype originated in a woman aged 55-70 years in good health and CMV-seropositive. The CDR3 nucleotides read TGTGCCAGCAGCGGCCCTAGTCGAGCCGGTACGCAGTATTTT. This translates into CASSGPSRAGTQYF.